The 3 T cell receptor beta chains given below trace back to one sample, sequenced in a study of CD8 T cells in Susac syndrome (dated by TCRdb to the late 2010s). The library was generated by the immunoSEQ multiplex PCR assay. RNA was extracted using the RNeasy kit, and about 0.45 to 1 ug of the RNA was reverse transcribed with random hexamers. The public reads were reprocessed in TCRdb via fastp at Q25 and MiXCR, keeping in-frame beta chains. All rows with the same CDR3 protein become a single entry with the most common DNA and genes. The table for this sample lists approximately 130,000 distinct CDR3 sequences; roughly 92% of them were counted only once. The ten largest clones capture about 0.089% of the sample. Source material: CD4+ T cells from PBMCs. These receptors came from a human donor in good health.

The DNA for the CDR3 is TGCGCCAGCCGCAAGGGGGACAGGGATATATCCGAGCAGTACTTC. Translation gives CASRKGDRDISEQYF. The rearrangement uses TRBV5-1 and TRBJ2-7; 9 bases fit TRBD1. The length of the CDR3 is 15 residues. V dropped 7 bases and J dropped 6; count of bases not matched to a gene: 14. Germline V gene sequence: CDR1 SGHRS, CDR2 YFSETQ.

The V and J genes are TRBV9 and TRBJ2-3, with D perhaps matching TRBD2 (5 bases). CDR1 SGDLS and CDR2 YYNGEE come from the germline V gene. Trimming stripped 1 base from V and 4 bases from J, with 19 bases between. The CDR3 has 17 residues. CDR3: CASSVTPPTGWADTQYF. As DNA, the CDR3 is TGTGCCAGCAGCGTAACCCCTCCCACGGGGTGGGCAGATACGCAGTATTTT.

The gene calls are TRBV2 and TRBJ1-1; D call uncertain. V lost 5 bases, J lost 0 bases, and 10 bases lay in between. The CDR3 runs 14 residues. The germline V gene encodes CDR1 SNHLY and CDR2 FYNNEI. The chain's CDR3 is CASSSGVMNTEAFF. CDR3 in DNA: TGTGCCAGCAGTTCGGGAGTGATGAACACTGAAGCTTTCTTT.